These T cell receptor beta chains were read from a single sample in a study of identical twins. TCRdb reprocessed the 5' RACE reads via MiXCR and lists one record per CDR3 protein. In the table there are approximately 490,000 distinct CDR3 sequences, about 20% of which are singletons. These data also featured in a second study, about yellow fever vaccine responses in identical twins.

The sequenced sample consisted of CD4+ T cells sorted from blood. Receptors were obtained from a woman aged 18-29 years in good health. The CDR3 runs from the conserved cysteine through the conserved F or W. A D gene is named only where the DNA matches it firmly. A clone size is listed for some rows: how often the clone was seen (once, few, many), or a class if it is expanded.

V gene,clone size,D gene,J gene,CDR3 protein,CDR3 DNA
TRBV12-3/TRBV12-4,few,NA,TRBJ2-1,CASSLVPGGGEQFF,TGTGCCAGCAGTTTAGTCCCAGGGGGGGGTGAGCAGTTCTTC
TRBV12-3/TRBV12-4,NA,NA,TRBJ2-2,CASSPRPTGELFF,TGTGCCAGCAGTCCAAGACCCACCGGGGAGCTGTTTTTT
TRBV7-2,few,NA,TRBJ2-2,CASSPGVFGTGELFF,TGTGCCAGCAGCCCTGGAGTATTTGGGACCGGGGAGCTGTTTTTT
TRBV11-2,few,NA,TRBJ1-1,CASSLDVPMNTEAFF,TGTGCCAGCAGCTTAGACGTCCCGATGAACACTGAAGCTTTCTTT
TRBV4-1,NA,NA,TRBJ2-2,CASSASLPTNTGELFF,TGCGCCAGCAGCGCGTCGCTTCCAACGAACACCGGGGAGCTGTTTTTT
TRBV29-1,few,NA,TRBJ1-2,CSVGGTSGGYGYTF,TGCAGCGTTGGTGGCACCTCGGGGGGCTATGGCTACACCTTC
TRBV12-3/TRBV12-4,few,NA,TRBJ1-5,CASSLGGARSNQPQHF,TGTGCCAGCAGTTTGGGGGGGGCGCGAAGCAATCAGCCCCAGCATTTT
TRBV5-4,NA,NA,TRBJ2-2,CASSLAVTAGELFF,TGTGCCAGCAGCTTGGCCGTAACGGCCGGGGAGCTGTTTTTT
TRBV4-1,NA,TRBD1,TRBJ2-1,CASSQSGQGGWDEQFF,TGCGCCAGCAGCCAATCGGGACAGGGCGGATGGGATGAGCAGTTCTTC
TRBV6-1,NA,NA,TRBJ2-6,CASSWGWSGANVLTF,TGTGCCAGCAGCTGGGGGTGGTCTGGGGCCAACGTCCTGACTTTC
TRBV5-6,NA,NA,TRBJ2-7,CASSLSAAPFYEQYF,TGTGCCAGCAGCTTGTCCGCGGCCCCTTTCTACGAGCAGTACTTC
TRBV6-1,few,NA,TRBJ2-7,CASSQPHGQTYEQYF,TGTGCCAGCAGTCAACCCCACGGACAAACCTACGAGCAGTACTTC
TRBV27,NA,NA,TRBJ1-2,CASSLAPHYGYTF,TGTGCCAGCAGTTTAGCCCCGCACTATGGCTACACCTTC
TRBV20-1,few,NA,TRBJ1-1,CSARDYRGGTEAFF,TGCAGTGCTAGAGACTATAGGGGGGGCACTGAAGCTTTCTTT
TRBV6-1,few,TRBD2,TRBJ2-3,CASRGTSAGTDTQYF,TGTGCCAGCAGAGGGACTAGCGCTGGCACAGATACGCAGTATTTT
TRBV20-1,few,NA,TRBJ2-1,CSARERGYNEQFF,TGCAGTGCTAGAGAGCGAGGCTACAATGAGCAGTTCTTC
TRBV14,NA,NA,TRBJ2-3,CASSQERSDTQYF,TGTGCCAGCAGCCAAGAAAGGTCAGATACGCAGTATTTT
TRBV5-1,NA,TRBD1,TRBJ2-2,CASRMTGSDAGELFF,TGCGCCAGCAGGATGACAGGGTCCGATGCCGGGGAGCTGTTTTTT
TRBV10-3,NA,NA,TRBJ2-2,CAISRGSLNTGELFF,TGTGCCATCTCTCGGGGTTCCCTGAACACCGGGGAGCTGTTTTTT
TRBV12-3/TRBV12-4,many,NA,TRBJ1-5,CASSSKGGTSNQPQHF,TGTGCCAGCAGTTCAAAAGGAGGCACTAGCAATCAGCCCCAGCATTTT
TRBV20-1,NA,TRBD2,TRBJ2-1,CSATGTSGPSYNEQFF,TGCAGTGCTACAGGGACTAGCGGGCCTTCCTACAATGAGCAGTTCTTC
TRBV6-1,few,TRBD1,TRBJ1-5,CASSPGGPYNQPQHF,TGTGCCAGCAGTCCAGGGGGGCCGTACAATCAGCCCCAGCATTTT
TRBV28,few,NA,TRBJ2-7,CASSLLRGLDYYEQYF,TGTGCCAGCAGTTTATTGCGCGGGCTAGACTACTACGAGCAGTACTTC
TRBV5-5,few,NA,TRBJ2-7,CASRWDRATYEQYF,TGTGCCAGCAGATGGGACCGGGCTACCTACGAGCAGTACTTC
TRBV6-5,few,NA,TRBJ2-7,CASSYKQDPSYEQYF,TGTGCCAGCAGTTACAAACAGGACCCCTCCTACGAGCAGTACTTC
TRBV3-1,few,NA,TRBJ1-1,CASSHSGRALEAFF,TGTGCCAGCAGCCACTCTGGGAGAGCCCTCGAAGCTTTCTTT
TRBV4-1,few,TRBD2,TRBJ2-1,CASSQVGTSAYNEQFF,TGCGCCAGCAGCCAAGTTGGGACTAGCGCCTACAATGAGCAGTTCTTC
TRBV29-1,NA,TRBD2,TRBJ2-7,CSVLTGLANYEQYF,TGCAGCGTCCTGACGGGACTAGCGAACTACGAGCAGTACTTC
TRBV19,NA,NA,TRBJ2-3,CASSIARARPDTQYF,TGTGCCAGTAGTATCGCCAGGGCCCGGCCAGATACGCAGTATTTT
TRBV7-9,NA,NA,TRBJ2-6,CASRWGVGSGANVLTF,TGTGCCAGCAGGTGGGGTGTTGGCTCTGGGGCCAACGTCCTGACTTTC
TRBV11-1,NA,NA,TRBJ2-3,CASSLADTDTQYF,TGTGCCAGCAGCTTGGCCGACACAGATACGCAGTATTTT
TRBV7-7,NA,NA,TRBJ2-1,CASSSGPFPNEQFF,TGTGCCAGCAGCTCCGGCCCTTTTCCCAATGAGCAGTTCTTC
TRBV7-8,few,NA,TRBJ2-7,CASSYSRDAFEQYF,TGTGCCAGCAGCTATAGCCGGGACGCCTTCGAGCAGTACTTC
TRBV3-1,NA,NA,TRBJ2-2,CASSQHGPTGELFF,TGTGCCAGCAGCCAGCACGGTCCCACCGGGGAGCTGTTTTTT
TRBV12-3/TRBV12-4,NA,NA,TRBJ1-1,CASITSRVGMNTEAFF,TGTGCCAGCATCACTTCCAGGGTTGGGATGAACACTGAAGCTTTCTTT
TRBV10-3,few,NA,TRBJ2-3,CAISEGRRTDTQYF,TGTGCCATCAGTGAAGGCAGACGCACAGATACGCAGTATTTT
TRBV27,NA,NA,TRBJ2-1,CASSFGLGRKFF,TGTGCCAGCAGCTTCGGACTGGGAAGGAAGTTCTTC